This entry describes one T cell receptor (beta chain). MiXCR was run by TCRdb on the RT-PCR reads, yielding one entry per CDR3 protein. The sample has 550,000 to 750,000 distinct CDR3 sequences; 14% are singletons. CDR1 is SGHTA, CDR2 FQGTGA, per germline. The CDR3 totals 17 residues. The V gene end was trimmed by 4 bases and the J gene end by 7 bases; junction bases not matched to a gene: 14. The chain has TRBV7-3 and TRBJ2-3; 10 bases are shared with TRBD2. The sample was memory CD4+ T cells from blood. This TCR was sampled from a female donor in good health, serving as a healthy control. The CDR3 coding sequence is TGTGCCAGCAGCTCCTCTCGCCAGCGGGGGGGCCGTTATACGCAGTATTTT. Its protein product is CASSSSRQRGGRYTQYF.